A selection of T cell receptor beta chains follows, all from one sample in a study of cytomegalovirus exposure and HLA in healthy donors. Sequenced by immunoSEQ multiplex PCR; TCRdb stores in-frame clones only, minus some. The sample holds over 150,000 clones, roughly 85% seen once. The sequencing input was PBMCs. The receptors here all came from a man between 35 and 55 years old in good health and CMV-seronegative. CDR3s include the opening cysteine and the closing phenylalanine or tryptophan. The D gene is left open where the match is weak. Not every row has a clone size; where given, it reads once, few, many or a size class.

D: TRBD2; J: TRBJ2-7; size: -; length: 15; V: TRBV9; DNA: TGTGCCAGCAGCGCAGCGGGAGGAAGCTCCTACGAGCAGTACTTC; CDR3: CASSAAGGSSYEQYF
D: -; J: TRBJ2-3; size: -; length: 15; V: TRBV5-4; DNA: TGTGCCAGCAGCTTGGCCGCTAGCCTCACAGATACGCAGTATTTT; CDR3: CASSLAASLTDTQYF
D: -; J: TRBJ2-7; size: -; length: 15; V: TRBV2; DNA: TGTGCCAGCAGTGAATTAGGGGGGGGGTCCTACGAGCAGTACTTC; CDR3: CASSELGGGSYEQYF
D: -; J: TRBJ1-1; size: -; length: 15; V: TRBV7-2; DNA: TGTGCCAGCAGCTTAGCTGGGGGGAGGAACACTGAAGCTTTCTTT; CDR3: CASSLAGGRNTEAFF
D: -; J: TRBJ1-3; size: -; length: 20; V: TRBV5-8; DNA: TGTGCCAGCAGCTTGGCATCCTTTGTCGGTTTCACAGCCTCTGGAAACACCATATATTTT; CDR3: CASSLASFVGFTASGNTIYF
D: -; J: TRBJ1-5; size: few; length: 13; V: TRBV6-5; DNA: TGTGCCAGCAGTTACACGGGGAAGCAGCCCCAGCATTTT; CDR3: CASSYTGKQPQHF
D: TRBD1; J: TRBJ2-2; size: -; length: 16; V: TRBV5-4; DNA: TGTGCCAGCAGCGTCGGGACAGGGCTGTATGCCGGGGAGCTGTTTTTT; CDR3: CASSVGTGLYAGELFF
D: -; J: TRBJ2-6; size: -; length: 13; V: TRBV6-5; DNA: TGTGCCAGCAGGATGAGTGGGGCCAACGGCCTGACTTTC; CDR3: CASRMSGANGLTF
D: -; J: TRBJ2-1; size: -; length: 13; V: TRBV6-1; DNA: TGTGCCAGCAGCGCACTAGCATTCAATGAGCAGTTCTTC; CDR3: CASSALAFNEQFF
D: -; J: TRBJ1-5; size: -; length: 13; V: TRBV6-5; DNA: TGTGCCAGCACCGCCGGGGGGTTTCAGCCCCAGCATTTT; CDR3: CASTAGGFQPQHF
D: TRBD1; J: TRBJ2-6; size: -; length: 17; V: TRBV5-1; DNA: TGCGCCAGCAGCTTGGCCGGGACAGGCACCGGGGCCAACGGCCTGACTTTC; CDR3: CASSLAGTGTGANGLTF
D: -; J: TRBJ2-7; size: -; length: 13; V: TRBV5-6; DNA: TGTGCCAGCAGCCCACCCAGCTCCTACGAGCAGTACTTC; CDR3: CASSPPSSYEQYF
D: TRBD1; J: TRBJ2-7; size: -; length: 14; V: TRBV7-9; DNA: TGTGCCAGCAGCAGACAGGGGAATTCCTACGAGCAGTACTTC; CDR3: CASSRQGNSYEQYF
D: TRBD2; J: TRBJ2-3; size: -; length: 14; V: TRBV5-6; DNA: TGTGCCAGCAGCTTGGTCGCGGGAGCAGATACGCAGTATTTT; CDR3: CASSLVAGADTQYF
D: -; J: TRBJ2-7; size: -; length: 14; V: TRBV28; DNA: TGTGCCAGCAACACGGTAGGGGACACCTACGAGCAGTACTTC; CDR3: CASNTVGDTYEQYF
D: -; J: TRBJ1-3; size: -; length: 13; V: TRBV6-6; DNA: TGTGCCAGCAGTTACTCCTTAGTAAACACCATATATTTT; CDR3: CASSYSLVNTIYF
D: TRBD2; J: TRBJ2-1; size: -; length: 13; V: TRBV19; DNA: TGTGCCAGTACGGGACTAGCGAAGCGGGAGCAGTTCTTC; CDR3: CASTGLAKREQFF
D: -; J: TRBJ1-2; size: -; length: 17; V: TRBV5-1; DNA: TGCGCCAGCAGCCTTCTTCGGTTTCAAGGGGGGGGCTATGGCTACACCTTC; CDR3: CASSLLRFQGGGYGYTF
D: -; J: TRBJ2-3; size: -; length: 13; V: TRBV2; DNA: TGTGCCAGCGTTAGGAGGGGGCAAGATACGCAGTATTTT; CDR3: CASVRRGQDTQYF
D: -; J: TRBJ1-3; size: few; length: 15; V: TRBV6-5; DNA: TGTGCCAGCAGTCCCGAGTTGATCTCTGGAAACACCATATATTTT; CDR3: CASSPELISGNTIYF
D: -; J: TRBJ2-3; size: -; length: 16; V: TRBV4-3; DNA: TGCGCCAGCAGCCCTCGGCCGGGGGGCTGGACAGATACGCAGTATTTT; CDR3: CASSPRPGGWTDTQYF
D: -; J: TRBJ1-4; size: once; length: 14; V: TRBV4-2; DNA: TGTGCCAGCAGCCAAGGAGGAACTAATGAAAAACTGTTTTTT; CDR3: CASSQGGTNEKLFF
D: -; J: TRBJ2-7; size: -; length: 13; V: TRBV18; DNA: TGTGCCAGCTCAAGTAGACAGGACTCCGAGCAGTACTTC; CDR3: CASSSRQDSEQYF
D: -; J: TRBJ2-7; size: -; length: 13; V: TRBV5-1; DNA: TGCGCCAGCCAACAGCCGAACTCCTACGAGCAGTACTTC; CDR3: CASQQPNSYEQYF
D: TRBD1; J: TRBJ2-7; size: -; length: 14; V: TRBV6-1; DNA: TGTGCCAGCAGTTGGACAGGGCGACTCTACGAGCAGTACTTC; CDR3: CASSWTGRLYEQYF
D: -; J: TRBJ2-7; size: -; length: 15; V: TRBV15; DNA: TGTGCCACCAGCAGAGATAGAGCGGAAACCTACGAGCAGTACTTC; CDR3: CATSRDRAETYEQYF
D: TRBD2; J: TRBJ2-1; size: -; length: 16; V: TRBV7-9; DNA: TGTGCCAGCAGCCGGCTACTAGCGGGAGCTTCCAATGAGCAGTTCTTC; CDR3: CASSRLLAGASNEQFF
D: -; J: TRBJ2-7; size: -; length: 16; V: TRBV27; DNA: TGTGCCAGCAGTCGTCTCCGGCAGGATAGGCGCTACGAGCAGTACTTC; CDR3: CASSRLRQDRRYEQYF
D: -; J: TRBJ2-3; size: -; length: 13; V: TRBV28; DNA: TGTGCCAGCAGTAGGGACTTCACAGATACGCAGTATTTT; CDR3: CASSRDFTDTQYF
D: -; J: TRBJ1-2; size: -; length: 14; V: TRBV4-2; DNA: TGTGCCAGCAGCCGGCCACAGGAGTTCTATGGCTACACCTTC; CDR3: CASSRPQEFYGYTF
D: -; J: TRBJ1-4; size: -; length: 14; V: TRBV7-2; DNA: TGTGCCAGCAGCTTGGAGGCCAGCAATGAAAAACTGTTTTTT; CDR3: CASSLEASNEKLFF
D: TRBD1; J: TRBJ2-7; size: -; length: 14; V: TRBV5-6; DNA: TGTGCCAGCAGCTTGTACACAGGGGTCGACGAGCAGTACTTC; CDR3: CASSLYTGVDEQYF
D: -; J: TRBJ2-1; size: few; length: 12; V: TRBV19; DNA: TGTGCCAGTAGTATAAATCTGAATGAGCAGTTCTTC; CDR3: CASSINLNEQFF
D: -; J: TRBJ2-3; size: many; length: 14; V: TRBV7-2; DNA: TGTGCCAGCAGCTCGGATCCTAGGGGAGATACGCAGTATTTT; CDR3: CASSSDPRGDTQYF
D: -; J: TRBJ2-7; size: -; length: 18; V: TRBV5-1; DNA: TGCGCCAGCAGCCCCGTAATGGGGGCGGATACTAGCTCCTACGAGCAGTACTTC; CDR3: CASSPVMGADTSSYEQYF
D: TRBD1; J: TRBJ1-3; size: few; length: 15; V: TRBV5-1; DNA: TGCGCCAGCAGCTCCGACAGGGTGCGAGGAAACACCATATATTTT; CDR3: CASSSDRVRGNTIYF
D: -; J: TRBJ1-4; size: -; length: 14; V: TRBV28; DNA: TGTGCCAGCAGTTTACAGGACACAAGCGAAAAACTGTTTTTT; CDR3: CASSLQDTSEKLFF
D: -; J: TRBJ1-2; size: once; length: 15; V: TRBV5-1; DNA: TGCGCCAGCAGCTTGGAAGGATCCGTGAGGTATGGCTACACCTTC; CDR3: CASSLEGSVRYGYTF
D: -; J: TRBJ2-7; size: -; length: 13; V: TRBV5-1; DNA: TGCGCCAGCAGCCGAGGGCAGACCTACGAGCAGTACTTC; CDR3: CASSRGQTYEQYF
D: TRBD1; J: TRBJ2-1; size: -; length: 15; V: TRBV13; DNA: TGTGCCAGCAGCCAACAGGGGGCGTCCTACAATGAGCAGTTCTTC; CDR3: CASSQQGASYNEQFF
D: -; J: TRBJ1-1; size: -; length: 14; V: TRBV2; DNA: TGTGCCAGCAGTGAACAAGGGCCTACAGGTGAAGCTTTCTTT; CDR3: CASSEQGPTGEAFF
D: TRBD2; J: TRBJ2-7; size: -; length: 15; V: TRBV27; DNA: TGTGCCAGCAGTTTATCTTCGGGAGGAGTAGGCGAGCAGTACTTC; CDR3: CASSLSSGGVGEQYF
D: -; J: TRBJ1-4; size: -; length: 16; V: TRBV5-1; DNA: TGCGCCAGCAGCTTGGGACGAGGCAGCGTGGAAGAAAAACTGTTTTTT; CDR3: CASSLGRGSVEEKLFF
D: TRBD1; J: TRBJ1-4; size: -; length: 18; V: TRBV5-1; DNA: TGCGCCAGCAGCTCAGGACAGGGTAGGCCTGCAACTAATGAAAAACTGTTTTTT; CDR3: CASSSGQGRPATNEKLFF
D: -; J: TRBJ2-1; size: once; length: 13; V: TRBV5-4; DNA: TGTGCCAGCAGCTTCCAACTTCGCAATGAGCAGTTCTTC; CDR3: CASSFQLRNEQFF
D: TRBD1; J: TRBJ1-2; size: -; length: 18; V: TRBV27; DNA: TGTGCCAGCAGTTTACGGGGGGACAGGGAGAAAACTAACTATGGCTACACCTTC; CDR3: CASSLRGDREKTNYGYTF
D: -; J: TRBJ1-4; size: -; length: 15; V: TRBV7-4; DNA: TGTGCCAGCAGCTTAGATTGGGGCAGTAATGAAAAACTGTTTTTT; CDR3: CASSLDWGSNEKLFF
D: -; J: TRBJ2-1; size: once; length: 15; V: TRBV5-4; DNA: TGTGCCAGCGGACTCGACAGGTTTTCCTACAATGAGCAGTTCTTC; CDR3: CASGLDRFSYNEQFF
D: TRBD2; J: TRBJ2-1; size: -; length: 17; V: TRBV4-2; DNA: TGTGCCAGCAGCCAAGTGGGTGGGAGGGCCTCCTACAATGAGCAGTTCTTC; CDR3: CASSQVGGRASYNEQFF
D: TRBD1; J: TRBJ2-2; size: -; length: 15; V: TRBV5-1; DNA: TGCGCCAGCAGCTCGGACAGGGTTGGGGCCGGGGAGCTGTTTTTT; CDR3: CASSSDRVGAGELFF
D: -; J: TRBJ2-7; size: -; length: 15; V: TRBV15; DNA: TGTGCCACCAGCCTTTCCCGTACTCCCAATGCGGAGCAGTACTTC; CDR3: CATSLSRTPNAEQYF
D: TRBD1; J: TRBJ2-5; size: -; length: 15; V: TRBV25-1; DNA: TGTGCCAGCAGTGAACGAGGGGGCCGGGGAGAGACCCAGTACTTC; CDR3: CASSERGGRGETQYF
D: -; J: TRBJ2-3; size: -; length: 11; V: TRBV6-5; DNA: TGTGCCAGTCGTAAATCAGATACGCAGTATTTT; CDR3: CASRKSDTQYF
D: TRBD2; J: TRBJ2-1; size: -; length: 20; V: TRBV19; DNA: TGTGCCAGTAGTACCCCCTCGGGGACTAGCGGGGGAAGCTCCTACAATGAGCAGTTCTTC; CDR3: CASSTPSGTSGGSSYNEQFF
D: TRBD2; J: TRBJ2-5; size: -; length: 15; V: TRBV10-3; DNA: TGTGCCATCACCGGAGGAGCGGGACCGGGAGAGACCCAGTACTTC; CDR3: CAITGGAGPGETQYF
D: TRBD2; J: TRBJ2-1; size: few; length: 14; V: TRBV19; DNA: TGTGCCAGTAGTGACGGACCTGGACTAGCGGGATTCTTCTTC; CDR3: CASSDGPGLAGFFF
D: TRBD2; J: TRBJ2-1; size: -; length: 12; V: TRBV29-1; DNA: TGCAGCGTTGTTACTAGCGGGACCAAGCAGTTCTTC; CDR3: CSVVTSGTKQFF